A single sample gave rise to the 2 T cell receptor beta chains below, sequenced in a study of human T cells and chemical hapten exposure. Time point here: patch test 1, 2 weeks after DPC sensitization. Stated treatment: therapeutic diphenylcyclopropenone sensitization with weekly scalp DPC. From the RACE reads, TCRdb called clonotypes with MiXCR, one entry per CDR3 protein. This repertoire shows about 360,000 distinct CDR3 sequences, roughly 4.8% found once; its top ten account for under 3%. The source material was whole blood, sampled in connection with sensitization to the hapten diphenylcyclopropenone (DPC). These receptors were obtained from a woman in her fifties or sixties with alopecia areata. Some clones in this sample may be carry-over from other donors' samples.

The CDR3 DNA sequence: TGTGCCATTGCTTTGGGGGAGCCATGGGACGAGCAGTACTTC. This gives the protein CAIALGEPWDEQYF. This chain links TRBV10-3 with TRBJ2-7, with D possibly being TRBD1 or TRBD2 (5 bases each). The CDR3 length is 14 residues. The V end was cut by 9 bases, the J end by 5 bases, with 20 bases between. The V gene's germline CDR1 is ENHRY and CDR2 SYGVKD.

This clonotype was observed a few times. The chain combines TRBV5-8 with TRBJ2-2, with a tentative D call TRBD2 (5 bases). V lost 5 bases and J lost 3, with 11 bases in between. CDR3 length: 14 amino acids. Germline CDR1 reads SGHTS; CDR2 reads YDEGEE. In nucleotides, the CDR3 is TGTGCCAGCAGGGACGGGATCTACACCGGGGAGCTGTTTTTT. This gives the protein CASRDGIYTGELFF. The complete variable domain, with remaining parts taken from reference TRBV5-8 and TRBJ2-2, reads EAGVTQSPTHLIKTRGQQATLRCSPISGHTSVYWYQQALGLGLQFLLWYDEGEERNRGNFPPRFSGRQFPNYSSELNVNALELEDSALYLCASRDGIYTGELFFGEGSRLTVL.